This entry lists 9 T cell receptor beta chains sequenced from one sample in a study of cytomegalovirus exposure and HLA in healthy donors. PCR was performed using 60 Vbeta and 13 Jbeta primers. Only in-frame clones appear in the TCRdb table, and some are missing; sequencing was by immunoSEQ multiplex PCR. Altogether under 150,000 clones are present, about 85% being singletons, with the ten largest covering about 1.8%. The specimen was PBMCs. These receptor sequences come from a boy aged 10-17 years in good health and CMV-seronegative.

The CDR3 DNA is TGTGCCTGGAGTGTAATGGGACAGGGCAACAAAAACATTCAGTACTTC. This encodes CAWSVMGQGNKNIQYF. The rearrangement links TRBV30 to TRBJ2-4; 9 bases line up with TRBD1. The CDR3 is 16 residues long. With V trimmed by 0 bases and J by 3 bases, 6 bases remained unmatched. Germline V lookup: CDR1 GTSNPN, CDR2 SVGIG (reference sequence).

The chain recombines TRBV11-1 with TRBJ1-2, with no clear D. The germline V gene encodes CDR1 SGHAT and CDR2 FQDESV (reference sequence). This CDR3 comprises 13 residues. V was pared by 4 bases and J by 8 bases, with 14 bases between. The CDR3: CASSSPSGNGYTF. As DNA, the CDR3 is TGTGCCAGCAGCTCTCCTTCGGGGAACGGCTACACCTTC.

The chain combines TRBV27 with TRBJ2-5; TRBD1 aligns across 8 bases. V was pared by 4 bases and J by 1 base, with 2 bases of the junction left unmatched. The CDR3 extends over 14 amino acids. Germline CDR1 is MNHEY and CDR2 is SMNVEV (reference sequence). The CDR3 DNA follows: TGTGCCAGCAGTTCGACAGGGGCCCAAGAGACCCAGTACTTC. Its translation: CASSSTGAQETQYF.

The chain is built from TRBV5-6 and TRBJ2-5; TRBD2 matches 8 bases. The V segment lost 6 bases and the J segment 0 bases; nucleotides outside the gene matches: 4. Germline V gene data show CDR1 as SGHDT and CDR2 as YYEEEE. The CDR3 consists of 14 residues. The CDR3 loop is CASKGLAYQETQYF. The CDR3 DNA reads TGTGCCAGCAAAGGACTAGCATACCAAGAGACCCAGTACTTC.

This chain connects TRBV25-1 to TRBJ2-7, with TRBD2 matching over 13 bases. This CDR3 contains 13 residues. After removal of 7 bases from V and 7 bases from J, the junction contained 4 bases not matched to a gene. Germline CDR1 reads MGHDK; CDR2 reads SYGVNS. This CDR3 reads CASTGLAGVEQYF. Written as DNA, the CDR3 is TGTGCCAGCACCGGACTAGCGGGAGTAGAGCAGTACTTC.

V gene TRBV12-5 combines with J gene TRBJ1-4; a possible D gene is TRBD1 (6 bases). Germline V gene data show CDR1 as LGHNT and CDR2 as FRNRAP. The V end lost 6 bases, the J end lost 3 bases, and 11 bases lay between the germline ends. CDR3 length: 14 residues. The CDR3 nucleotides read TGTGCTAGTGGCCTCACAGGGCCTAATGAAAAACTGTTTTTT. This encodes CASGLTGPNEKLFF.

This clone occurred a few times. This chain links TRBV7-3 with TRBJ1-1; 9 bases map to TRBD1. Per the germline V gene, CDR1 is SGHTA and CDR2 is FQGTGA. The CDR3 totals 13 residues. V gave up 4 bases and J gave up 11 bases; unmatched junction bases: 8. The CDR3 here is CASSSTGGAQAFF. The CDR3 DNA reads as TGTGCCAGCAGCTCAACAGGGGGCGCGCAGGCTTTCTTT.

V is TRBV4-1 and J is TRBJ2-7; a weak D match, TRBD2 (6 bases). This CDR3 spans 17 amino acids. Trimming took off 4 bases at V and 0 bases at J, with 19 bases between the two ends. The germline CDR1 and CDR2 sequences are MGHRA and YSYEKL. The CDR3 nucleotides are TGCGCCAGCAGCCTGACCGCTGAACTCGGGAGCTCCTACGAGCAGTACTTC. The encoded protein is CASSLTAELGSSYEQYF.

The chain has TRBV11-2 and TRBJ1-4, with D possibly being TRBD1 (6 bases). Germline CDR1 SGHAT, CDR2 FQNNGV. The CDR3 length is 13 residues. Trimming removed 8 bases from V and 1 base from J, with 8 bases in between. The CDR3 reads CASGRGTNEKLFF. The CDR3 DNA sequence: TGTGCCAGCGGCAGGGGAACTAATGAAAAACTGTTTTTT.